Below are 13 T cell receptor beta chains sequenced from a single sample in a study of blood T cell repertoires in COVID-19. TCRdb keeps only in-frame clones here, not all; method: immunoSEQ multiplex PCR. The table has more than 85,000 clones, 84% seen once. The sequenced sample consisted of peripheral blood. The receptors come from a woman in her fifties or sixties with acute or convalescent COVID-19.

The rearrangement uses TRBV2 and TRBJ1-1; a weak D match, TRBD1 (6 bases). The CDR3 contains 14 residues. Germline values: CDR1 SNHLY, CDR2 FYNNEI. The ends were cut back, 7 bases at V and 0 bases at J, with 12 bases in the middle. Here the CDR3 reads CASTLDSLNTEAFF. The CDR3 region has the DNA TGTGCCAGCACCCTGGACAGTTTGAACACTGAAGCTTTCTTT.

The rearrangement joins TRBV19 to TRBJ2-6, with D possibly being TRBD1 (5 bases). From germline, CDR1 is LNHDA and CDR2 SQIVND (reference sequence). Trimming removed 6 bases from V and 0 bases from J, with 12 bases in between. The CDR3 is 16 residues long. The CDR3 here is CASSRQFTSGANVLTF. For the CDR3, the DNA is TGTGCCAGTAGCCGACAGTTTACCTCTGGGGCCAACGTCCTGACTTTC.

The V and J genes are TRBV5-4 and TRBJ1-1; D call uncertain. From germline, CDR1 is SGHNT and CDR2 YYREEE (reference sequence). The CDR3 length is 14 residues. The V end was cut by 1 base, the J end by 0 bases, with 7 bases between. CDR3 bases: TGTGCCAGCAGCTTGAGTCTAATGAACACTGAAGCTTTCTTT. This encodes CASSLSLMNTEAFF.

The genes are TRBV5-1 and TRBJ2-7, with TRBD1 matching 8 bases. CDR3 length equals 16 residues. CDR1 SGHRS and CDR2 YFSETQ come from the germline V gene. Losses at the gene ends were 5 bases for V and 5 bases for J; bases not matched to a gene: 15. The DNA for the CDR3 is TGCGCCAGCAGGAGGACAGGGTCCCCGGGGAGCGACGAGCAGTACTTC. This codes for CASRRTGSPGSDEQYF. Based on the CDR3 plus reference TRBV5-1 and TRBJ2-7, the full variable domain is KAGVTQTPRYLIKTRGQQVTLSCSPISGHRSVSWYQQTPGQGLQFLFEYFSETQRNKGNFPGRFSGRQFSNSRSEMNVSTLELGDSALYLCASRRTGSPGSDEQYFGPGTRLTVT.

This chain joins TRBV10-3 and TRBJ1-6, with a tentative D call TRBD1 (5 bases). Per the germline V gene, CDR1 is ENHRY and CDR2 is SYGVKD. The CDR3 totals 14 residues. The V end lost 3 bases, the J end lost 9 bases, and 12 bases lay between the germline ends. The DNA for the CDR3 is TGTGCCATCAGTGAATGGGGGGAAGGTTCACCCCTCCACTTT. It encodes CAISEWGEGSPLHF.

In its sample, this clone was seen once. The rearrangement joins TRBV5-4 to TRBJ1-4, with D maybe TRBD1 (5 bases). The germline V and J ends were trimmed by 3 bases and 7 bases, with 10 bases remaining between them. CDR3 length: 13 residues. Germline values: CDR1 SGHNT, CDR2 YYREEE (reference sequence). The CDR3 DNA is TGTGCCAGCAGCTCCGACAGTGGTGAAAAACTGTTTTTT. Protein: CASSSDSGEKLFF.

J is TRBJ1-6 and V is TRBV30, with a weak D call TRBD1 (6 bases). The V gene lost 2 bases and the J gene lost 10 bases, with 18 bases spanning the gap. The CDR3 spans 15 residues. CDR1 GTSNPN and CDR2 SVGIG come from the germline V gene (reference sequence). CDR3 amino acids: CAWSWAGEVVSPLHF. Here the CDR3 DNA reads TGTGCCTGGAGTTGGGCAGGGGAAGTTGTATCACCCCTCCACTTT.

The V gene is TRBV5-6, the J gene TRBJ2-2, with D possibly matching TRBD2 (5 bases). This CDR3 has 15 amino acids. From germline, CDR1 is SGHDT and CDR2 YYEEEE. Trimming cost V 0 bases and J 3 bases, with 9 bases left between them. CDR3 sequence reads: CASSLGRRDTGELFF. The DNA for the CDR3 is TGTGCCAGCAGCTTGGGGAGGCGTGACACCGGGGAGCTGTTTTTT.

The chain employs TRBV6-6 and TRBJ2-3; a possible D gene is TRBD2 (6 bases). Germline values: CDR1 MNHNY, CDR2 SVGAGI (reference sequence). V lost 4 bases and J lost 3, with 11 bases in between. The CDR3 sequence is 14 residues long. This CDR3 is CASSSPGGTDTQYF. The CDR3, as DNA: TGTGCCAGCAGTTCCCCCGGGGGAACAGATACGCAGTATTTT.

This clone was observed a single time. The chain uses TRBV12-3 or TRBV12-4 and TRBJ1-3; perhaps TRBD1 as D (6 bases). The V gene lost 8 bases and the J gene lost 7 bases, with 15 bases spanning the gap. This CDR3 has 13 amino acids. The CDR3 DNA reads TGTGCCAGCCCGACGGGGGGGGGCAACACCATATATTTT. Amino acid sequence: CASPTGGGNTIYF.

The chain carries TRBV5-4 and TRBJ2-7, with 7 bases that match TRBD2. The V and J ends lost 2 bases and 3 bases, in that order; junction bases with no gene match: 8. The CDR3 consists of 15 residues. Germline assignment: CDR1 SGHNT and CDR2 YYREEE (reference sequence). CDR3 loop: CASSFRSQRGYEQYF. CDR3 coding DNA: TGTGCCAGCAGCTTCAGGTCCCAGCGGGGCTACGAGCAGTACTTC.

The chain couples TRBV12-3 or TRBV12-4 to TRBJ1-1; TRBD1 matches 10 bases. Trimming took 6 bases from V and 5 from J; bases not matched to a gene: 3. There are 13 residues in the CDR3. The CDR3 reads CASSGDRGTEAFF. The DNA of the CDR3 is TGTGCCAGCAGCGGGGACAGGGGAACTGAAGCTTTCTTT.

CDR3 nucleotide sequence: TGTGCCAGCTCTGACAGGGTCACTGAAGCTTTCTTT. This gives the protein CASSDRVTEAFF. The V call is TRBV9, the J call TRBJ1-1; 7 bases fit TRBD1. CDR3 size: 12 residues. V gave up 7 bases and J gave up 4 bases; unmatched junction bases: 4. Germline loops: CDR1 SGDLS, CDR2 YYNGEE. The whole variable domain, remainder taken from reference TRBV9 and TRBJ1-1, is DSGVTQTPKHLITATGQRVTLRCSPRSGDLSVYWYQQSLDQGLQFLIQYYNGEERAKGNILERFSAQQFPDLHSELNLSSLELGDSALYFCASSDRVTEAFFGQGTRLTVV.